This T cell receptor (beta chain) derives from a study of cytotoxic CD8 clonotypes in ibrutinib-treated CLL. Study-level information: Enrolment comprised some 10 relapsed/refractory and more than 14 treatment-naive patients; approximately 18 were IGHV unmutated. Study findings and constraints: At progression, clonality fell back toward baseline after rising at ibrutinib response.

Germline V gene lookup returns CDR1 SGHNT and CDR2 YYREEE (reference sequence). The V gene lost 6 bases and the J gene lost 3 bases, with 13 bases spanning the gap. This CDR3 has 13 amino acids. Generated by immunoSEQ multiplex PCR, the TCRdb table keeps only in-frame clones and is missing some. The table lists around 20,000 clones, 65% to 75% of them singletons. A note on this clone: The target antigen is unknown.

Cryopreserved PBMCs yielded around 2.1 micrograms of genomic DNA for TCR beta libraries. The receptor's source is a human donor with chronic lymphocytic leukemia. The input for sequencing was PBMCs, taken after 24 months of ibrutinib treatment. V and J are TRBV5-4 and TRBJ2-7; D not certain. The CDR3 DNA is TGTGCCAGCATCGGTGGGGTCCACTACGAGCAGTACTTC. Translating it yields CASIGGVHYEQYF.